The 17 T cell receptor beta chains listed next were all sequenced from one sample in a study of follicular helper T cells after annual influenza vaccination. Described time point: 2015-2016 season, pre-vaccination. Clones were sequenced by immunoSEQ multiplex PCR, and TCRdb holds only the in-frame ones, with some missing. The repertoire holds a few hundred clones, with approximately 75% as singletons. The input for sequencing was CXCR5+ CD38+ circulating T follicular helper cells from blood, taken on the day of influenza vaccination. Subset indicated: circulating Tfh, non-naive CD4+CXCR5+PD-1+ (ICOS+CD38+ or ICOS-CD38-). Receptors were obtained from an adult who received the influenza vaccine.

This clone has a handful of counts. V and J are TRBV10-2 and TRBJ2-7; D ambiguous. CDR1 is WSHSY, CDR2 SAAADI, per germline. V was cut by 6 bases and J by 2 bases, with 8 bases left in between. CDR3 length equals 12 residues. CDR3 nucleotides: TGCGCCAGCAGGGACCCCGCCTACGAGCAGTACTTC. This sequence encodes CASRDPAYEQYF.

The CDR3 DNA reads as TGTGCCAGCAGCGGCCGGGACGGCAATCAGCCCCAGCATTTT. The encoded protein is CASSGRDGNQPQHF. This chain uses TRBV7-9 with TRBJ1-5; D might be TRBD1 (5 bases). Trimming took off 5 bases at V and 2 bases at J, with 10 bases between the two ends. This CDR3 is 14 amino acids long. Germline values: CDR1 SEHNR, CDR2 FQNEAQ (reference sequence).

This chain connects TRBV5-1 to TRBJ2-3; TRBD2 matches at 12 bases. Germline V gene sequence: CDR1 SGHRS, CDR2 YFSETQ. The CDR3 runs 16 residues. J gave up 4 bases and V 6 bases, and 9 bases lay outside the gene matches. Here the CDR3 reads CASTLMTSGGPDTQYF. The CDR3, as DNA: TGCGCCAGCACCCTAATGACTAGCGGGGGACCAGATACGCAGTATTTT.

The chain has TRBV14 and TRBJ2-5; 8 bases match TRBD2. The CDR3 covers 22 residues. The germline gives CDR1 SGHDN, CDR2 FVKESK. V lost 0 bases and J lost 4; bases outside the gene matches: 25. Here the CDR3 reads CASSQDQGQLRLAGKSGETQYF. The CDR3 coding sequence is TGTGCCAGCAGCCAAGATCAGGGACAACTTCGGCTAGCGGGTAAATCGGGAGAGACCCAGTACTTC.

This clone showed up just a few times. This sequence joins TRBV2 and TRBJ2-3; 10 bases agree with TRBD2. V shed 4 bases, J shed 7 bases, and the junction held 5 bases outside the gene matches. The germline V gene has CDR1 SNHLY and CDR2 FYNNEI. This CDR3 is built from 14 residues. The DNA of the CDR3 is TGTGCCAGCAGTGCAGCGGGAGGGATGTATACGCAGTATTTT. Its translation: CASSAAGGMYTQYF.

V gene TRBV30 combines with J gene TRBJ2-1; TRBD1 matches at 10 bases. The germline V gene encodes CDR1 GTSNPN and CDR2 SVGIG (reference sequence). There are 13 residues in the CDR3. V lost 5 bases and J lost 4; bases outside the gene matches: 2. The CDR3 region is CAWGTGAYNEQFF. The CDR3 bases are TGTGCCTGGGGGACAGGGGCATACAATGAGCAGTTCTTC.

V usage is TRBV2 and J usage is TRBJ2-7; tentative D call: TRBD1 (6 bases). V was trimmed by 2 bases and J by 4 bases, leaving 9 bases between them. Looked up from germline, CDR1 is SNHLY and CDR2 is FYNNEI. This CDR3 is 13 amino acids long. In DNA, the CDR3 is TGTGCCAGCAGTGAATCAGGGGTGTACGAGCAGTACTTC. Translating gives CASSESGVYEQYF.

DNA of the CDR3: TGTGCCAGCAGCTCCCGTTTCGGGAGGTTTAACAATGAGCAGTTCTTC. Its translation: CASSSRFGRFNNEQFF. This chain links TRBV7-8 with TRBJ2-1; TRBD2 agrees at 7 bases. Germline V CDR1 and CDR2: SGHVS, FQNEAQ. CDR3 length: 16 amino acids. J lost 5 bases, V lost 4 bases, and 11 bases had no gene match.

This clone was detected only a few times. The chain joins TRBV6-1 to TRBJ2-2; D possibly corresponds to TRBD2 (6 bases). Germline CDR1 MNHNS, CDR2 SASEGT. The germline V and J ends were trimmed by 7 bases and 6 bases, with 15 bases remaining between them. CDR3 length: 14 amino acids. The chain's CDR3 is CASTNRGKAGELFF. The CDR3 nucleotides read TGTGCCAGCACTAATCGGGGGAAGGCCGGGGAGCTGTTTTTT.

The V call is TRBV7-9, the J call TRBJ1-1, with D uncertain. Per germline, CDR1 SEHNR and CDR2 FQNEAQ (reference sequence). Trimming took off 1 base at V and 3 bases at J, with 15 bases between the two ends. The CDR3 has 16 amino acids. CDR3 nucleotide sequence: TGTGCCAGCAGCTTAGACGGTGTGAGGTGGGACACTGAAGCTTTCTTT. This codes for CASSLDGVRWDTEAFF.

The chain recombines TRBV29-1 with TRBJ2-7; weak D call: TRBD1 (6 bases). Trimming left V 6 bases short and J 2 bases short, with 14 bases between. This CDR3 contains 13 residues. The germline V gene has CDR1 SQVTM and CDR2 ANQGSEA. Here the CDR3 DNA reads TGCAGCGTCCAGTGGACAGCCACCTACGAGCAGTACTTC. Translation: CSVQWTATYEQYF.

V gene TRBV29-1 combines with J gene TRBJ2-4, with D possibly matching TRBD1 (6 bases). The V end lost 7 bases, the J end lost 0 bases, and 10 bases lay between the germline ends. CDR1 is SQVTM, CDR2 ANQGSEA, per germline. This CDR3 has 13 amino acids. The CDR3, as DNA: TGCAGCGGGACAGTTATAGCCAAAAACATTCAGTACTTC. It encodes CSGTVIAKNIQYF.

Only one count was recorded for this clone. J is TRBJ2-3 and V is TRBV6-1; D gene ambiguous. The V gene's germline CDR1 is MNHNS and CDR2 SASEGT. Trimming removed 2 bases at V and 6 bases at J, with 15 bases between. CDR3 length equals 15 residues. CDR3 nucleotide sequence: TGTGCCAGCAGTGAAATACCTCACCATGGGGATACGCAGTATTTT. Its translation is CASSEIPHHGDTQYF.

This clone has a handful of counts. In nucleotides, the CDR3 is TGTGCCAGCAGTTACAGCGGGAGGACCTACGAGCAGTACTTC. Protein: CASSYSGRTYEQYF. This chain uses TRBV6-5 with TRBJ2-7, with TRBD2 matching 9 bases. The V gene's germline CDR1 is MNHEY and CDR2 SVGAGI. Germline trimming cut 2 bases from V and 2 bases from J; bases unmatched to any gene: 1. This CDR3 is built from 14 residues.

The CDR3 region is CASSQDRAVQYF. The CDR3 DNA is TGTGCCAGCAGCCAAGATCGGGCCGTGCAGTACTTC. The rearrangement links TRBV14 to TRBJ2-7; D remains unclear. Trimming removed 0 bases from V and 9 bases from J, with 9 bases in between. The CDR3 runs 12 residues. Germline values: CDR1 SGHDN, CDR2 FVKESK.

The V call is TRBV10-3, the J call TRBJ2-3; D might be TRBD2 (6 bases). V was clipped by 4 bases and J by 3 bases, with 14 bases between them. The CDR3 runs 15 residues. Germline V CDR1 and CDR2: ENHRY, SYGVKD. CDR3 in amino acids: CAISAPGEKTDTQYF. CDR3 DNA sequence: TGTGCCATCAGTGCCCCGGGAGAGAAAACAGATACGCAGTATTTT.

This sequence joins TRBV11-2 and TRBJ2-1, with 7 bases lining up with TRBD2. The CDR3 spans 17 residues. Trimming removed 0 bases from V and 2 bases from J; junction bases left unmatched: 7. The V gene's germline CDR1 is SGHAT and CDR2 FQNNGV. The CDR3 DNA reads TGTGCCAGCAGCTTAGAATCTGGCGGGAGACCCTACAATGAGCAGTTCTTC. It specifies CASSLESGGRPYNEQFF.